This record looks at one TCR beta chain sequence and its context. Its cognate antigen has yet to be identified. The input lacks base qualities; no much larger clone sits a single base away. The entry originates in a study of control samples from healthy donors and cancer patients (dated by TCRdb to 2018 to 2020). Receptors were amplified or captured by the immunoSEQ multiplex PCR assay. Drawn from immuneACCESS, this table holds only the in-frame rearrangements with V and J called that TCRdb kept. Clones are partly lost; checked studies trace under half to an unresolved V gene and leave the rest unexplained. Here the sample has 150,000 to 160,000 clones; more than 85% occur a single time. The ten largest clones add up to more than 2% of the sample. In the germline V gene, CDR1 corresponds to LGHNT and CDR2 to FRNRAP. The trim is 1 base for V and 4 bases for J, with a gap of 2 bases between the germline ends. From its cysteine to its phenylalanine, the CDR3 spans 11 amino acids. The CDR3 DNA has 33 bases and is translated from base 1.

Rearrangement joined TRBV12-5 to TRBJ2-7, with no confident D gene call. Source material: blood. This TCR came from a man in his fifties in good health. The CDR3 region has the sequence CASGLGYEQYF. The nucleotides are TGTGCTAGTGGTTTGGGGTACGAGCAGTACTTC.